A selection of T cell receptor beta chains follows, all from one sample in a study of PD-L1 blockade in urothelial cancer. Only in-frame clones appear in the TCRdb table, and some are missing; sequencing was by immunoSEQ multiplex PCR. The data contain 60,000 or so clones, roughly 80% of them seen just once; the ten biggest clones take up 4.5%. The sequencing used PBMCs, collected around atezolizumab (anti-PD-L1) treatment. The receptors here all came from a man aged 70-80 years with urothelial cancer. The CDR3 runs from the conserved cysteine through the conserved F or W. D genes are given only for firm matches. Not every row has a clone size; where given, it reads once, few, many or a size class.

clone_size	v_call	j_call	d_call	cdr3_nt	cdr3_aa
few	TRBV29-1	TRBJ1-1	-	TGCAGCGTTGTTTCTGACACTGAAGCTTTCTTT	CSVVSDTEAFF
once	TRBV6-1	TRBJ1-2	-	TGTGCCAGCAGTGAAGATCGGGACGGGGGGGAATATGGCTACACCTTC	CASSEDRDGGEYGYTF
once	TRBV4-2	TRBJ2-1	TRBD2	TGTGCCAGCAGCCAAGAGTTAGCGGGAGTAGCCTACAATGAGCAGTTCTTC	CASSQELAGVAYNEQFF
once	TRBV2	TRBJ1-4	-	TGTGCCAGCAACCTGAGGGGTGGACAGACTAATGAAAAACTGTTTTTT	CASNLRGGQTNEKLFF
once	TRBV5-1	TRBJ2-7	TRBD2	TGCGCCAGCAGTTCGACTAGCGGGAGCGTACGCGAGCAGTACTTC	CASSSTSGSVREQYF
-	TRBV27	TRBJ1-1	TRBD1	TGTGCCAGCAGTTTATCAAGGACAGGGGCGAACACTGAAGCTTTCTTT	CASSLSRTGANTEAFF
few	TRBV2	TRBJ1-2	TRBD1	TGTGCCAGCAGTGTTGACAGGGGGCTCGATGGCTACACCTTC	CASSVDRGLDGYTF
-	TRBV7-6	TRBJ1-1	-	TGTGCCAGCAGCTTTCCAGACACGGGGACTGAAGCTTTCTTT	CASSFPDTGTEAFF
-	TRBV25-1	TRBJ2-5	-	TGTGCCAGCAGTGAATCTATTAGCGGCCAAGAGACCCAGTACTTC	CASSESISGQETQYF
once	TRBV10-3	TRBJ2-7	TRBD1	TGTGCCATCAGTGATACCGGGACAGGAGTATACGAGCAGTACTTC	CAISDTGTGVYEQYF
-	TRBV5-1	TRBJ2-4	-	TGCGCCAGCAGCTTGGGGTCGGGAGAAGACATTCAGTACTTC	CASSLGSGEDIQYF
-	TRBV19	TRBJ2-5	-	TGTGCCAGTAGTAGTAACCAAGAGACCCAGTACTTC	CASSSNQETQYF
-	TRBV19	TRBJ2-2	-	TGTGCCAGTAGTATAGATCCGGGGGGACAGGCCGGGGAGCTGTTTTTT	CASSIDPGGQAGELFF
-	TRBV5-1	TRBJ1-3	TRBD1	TGCGCCAGCAGAAACTTGGACAGGGGCTCTGGAAACACCATATATTTT	CASRNLDRGSGNTIYF
-	TRBV30	TRBJ2-7	-	TGTGCCTGGAGTGTAGGGGCCGGGAGCTACGAGCAGTACTTC	CAWSVGAGSYEQYF
once	TRBV7-8	TRBJ2-5	TRBD2	TGTGCCAGCAGCGCTCGAGGGACTAGCGGGAACCAAGAGACCCAGTACTTC	CASSARGTSGNQETQYF
-	TRBV7-2	TRBJ1-1	TRBD1	TGTGCCAGCAGGGACCGGGACAGGGAGAACACTGAAGCTTTCTTT	CASRDRDRENTEAFF
once	TRBV2	TRBJ2-7	TRBD1	TGTGCCACCCGGGACAGGGGGACCTACGAGCAGTACTTC	CATRDRGTYEQYF
few	TRBV4-2	TRBJ2-5	-	TGTGCCAGCAGCCAAGATTCAGGGAAAGAGACCCAGTACTTC	CASSQDSGKETQYF
-	TRBV4-2	TRBJ2-2	-	TGTGCCAGCAGCCAAGATTCGGGGTTTGGGAACACCGGGGAGCTGTTTTTT	CASSQDSGFGNTGELFF
-	TRBV5-1	TRBJ2-6	-	TGCGCCAGCAGCTCTGGGGCGGGGGGGGCCAACGTCCTGACTTTC	CASSSGAGGANVLTF
-	TRBV28	TRBJ1-1	TRBD1	TGTGCCAGCAGACCCCGTGGACAGGGGAGGACTGAAGCTTTCTTT	CASRPRGQGRTEAFF
-	TRBV9	TRBJ2-2	TRBD1	TGTGCCAGCAGCGGGACAGGGAACACCGGGGAGCTGTTTTTT	CASSGTGNTGELFF
-	TRBV2	TRBJ2-1	TRBD2	TGTGCCAGCAGTGAAGCGTATAGGGCGGGGGGGAAATACAATGAGCAGTTCTTC	CASSEAYRAGGKYNEQFF
once	TRBV13	TRBJ2-2	-	TGTGCCAGCAGCTTCCAATCTTACTCGGAGGCGAACACCGGGGAGCTGTTTTTT	CASSFQSYSEANTGELFF
few	TRBV5-1	TRBJ2-6	TRBD1	TGCGCCAGCAGCCAGACAGGGGCTGGAGTCCTGACTTTC	CASSQTGAGVLTF
few	TRBV7-8	TRBJ2-2	-	TGTGCCAGCAGCTTCCAGACGGGAGAAGCGGGCACCGGGGAGCTGTTTTTT	CASSFQTGEAGTGELFF
-	TRBV2	TRBJ1-1	TRBD1	TGTGCCAGCAGGGGCGGACAGGGGAACACTGAAGCTTTCTTT	CASRGGQGNTEAFF
-	TRBV11-2	TRBJ2-5	-	TGTGCCAGCAGCTTAGCAGGGACATCACCAGCGGAGACCCAGTACTTC	CASSLAGTSPAETQYF
-	TRBV5-1	TRBJ2-2	-	TGCGCCAGCAGCTTGGGAGGCCAGGGCAACACCGGGGAGCTGTTTTTT	CASSLGGQGNTGELFF
-	TRBV30	TRBJ2-3	-	TGTGCCTGGAGCCACTTTCGAGATACGCAGTATTTT	CAWSHFRDTQYF
-	TRBV13	TRBJ2-1	TRBD2	TGTGCCAGCAGCCCCAGGGCGGGGGAGTCCTACAATGAGCAGTTCTTC	CASSPRAGESYNEQFF
-	TRBV27	TRBJ2-7	-	TGTGCCAGCAGTTTCGCGGGGAGCTCCTACGAGCAGTACTTC	CASSFAGSSYEQYF
-	TRBV7-6	TRBJ2-1	-	TGTGCCAGCAGCTTATGGAGTTACAATGAGCAGTTCTTC	CASSLWSYNEQFF
-	TRBV10-3	TRBJ2-2	TRBD1	TGTGCCATCGGCGGGACAGGGAGCACCGGGGAGCTGTTTTTT	CAIGGTGSTGELFF
-	TRBV5-1	TRBJ2-1	-	TGCGCCAGCAGCTTGCAGGGCTATGAGCAGTTCTTC	CASSLQGYEQFF
-	TRBV19	TRBJ1-1	-	TGTGCCAGTTCGGTCGGGGGGAACACTGAAGCTTTCTTT	CASSVGGNTEAFF
-	TRBV5-1	TRBJ1-4	-	TGCGCCAGCAGCTTGGAACAGAATGAAAAACTGTTTTTT	CASSLEQNEKLFF
once	TRBV5-8	TRBJ2-7	TRBD1	TGTGCCAGCAGCTTGGCCTTCGGGACAGATTCCTACGGGCAGTACTTC	CASSLAFGTDSYGQYF
few	TRBV9	TRBJ1-2	-	TGTGCCAGCAGCGTGACAGAAAACTATGGCTACACCTTC	CASSVTENYGYTF
-	TRBV5-5	TRBJ2-3	TRBD2	TGTGCCAGCAGCGGGACTAGTTCCGATACGCAGTATTTT	CASSGTSSDTQYF
-	TRBV19	TRBJ2-3	TRBD2	TGTGCCAGTAGTTTTAGGGAGGGAGGGAGCACAGATACGCAGTATTTT	CASSFREGGSTDTQYF
-	TRBV18	TRBJ2-7	-	TGTGCCAGCTCACCAGGTTCCAGCGAGCAGTACTTC	CASSPGSSEQYF
-	TRBV5-4	TRBJ2-1	TRBD2	TGTGCCAGCAGCTTGGCATCTAGCGGGATACGGAACAATGAGCAGTTCTTC	CASSLASSGIRNNEQFF
-	TRBV6-1	TRBJ2-7	TRBD1	TGTGCCAGCAGTGAATACGGGACAGGGGCCTACGAGCAGTACTTC	CASSEYGTGAYEQYF
-	TRBV18	TRBJ2-3	-	TGTGCCAGCTCACCATCGGGAGACGAGACAGATACGCAGTATTTT	CASSPSGDETDTQYF
-	TRBV30	TRBJ2-7	TRBD2	TGTGCCTGGAATTCCCCCACTAGCGGGGCCCGCGAGCAGTACTTC	CAWNSPTSGAREQYF
-	TRBV6-1	TRBJ2-1	TRBD2	TGTGCCAGCAGTGAACTAGCGGGGAATCTCTACAATGAGCAGTTCTTC	CASSELAGNLYNEQFF
-	TRBV5-1	TRBJ2-5	-	TGCGCCAGCAGCTTGGCAGAAGAGACCCAGTACTTC	CASSLAEETQYF
-	TRBV11-2	TRBJ2-7	-	TGTGCCAGCAGCTTAGCCTATTCCGACTCAAAACAAATCTACGAGCAGTACTTC	CASSLAYSDSKQIYEQYF
-	TRBV5-6	TRBJ2-7	-	TGTGCCAGCAGCCCGACAGCCCTTTCTTTCGAGCAGTACTTC	CASSPTALSFEQYF
-	TRBV18	TRBJ2-5	TRBD2	TGTGCCAGCTCACCACGTGGGACTAGCGTAACCCAAGAGACCCAGTACTTC	CASSPRGTSVTQETQYF
once	TRBV29-1	TRBJ2-1	TRBD2	TGCAGCGTAGCCGGGGACGCCGGGAGGAATGAGCAGTTCTTC	CSVAGDAGRNEQFF
-	TRBV10-1	TRBJ1-5	-	TGCGCCAGCAGTGATGCCCAGGGAAGCAATCAGCCCCAGCATTTT	CASSDAQGSNQPQHF
medium-sized	TRBV7-9	TRBJ1-1	TRBD1	TGTGCCACCAGGAGGGGGCAGGCTGAAGCTTTCTTT	CATRRGQAEAFF